The 24 T cell receptor beta chains reported below all come from one sample, sequenced in a study of metastatic and nonmetastatic thyroid tumors. All patients were treatment-naive before thyroid surgery. TCRdb recomputed clones from the PCR reads via MiXCR. The repertoire includes over 3,500 clones, 35% to 45% of them detected once, and around two fifths sits in the top ten. The sample taken for sequencing was adjacent normal tissue. Receptors were obtained from a male donor with papillary thyroid cancer or a benign thyroid nodule (not recorded which). Some clones in this sample may be carry-over from other donors' samples.

In this sample, this clone turned up a few times. The genes are TRBV27 and TRBJ1-6, with 7 bases fitting TRBD1. V gave up 2 bases and J gave up 5 bases; unmatched junction bases: 6. The CDR3 has 16 amino acids. Germline loops: CDR1 MNHEY, CDR2 SMNVEV (reference sequence). CDR3 sequence (DNA): TGTGCCAGCAGTTTAAAGGGGGCGAAACATAATTCACCCCTCCACTTT. It encodes CASSLKGAKHNSPLHF.

Only a few counts were recorded for this clone. This chain links TRBV6-4 with TRBJ2-1; D uncertain. V lost 4 bases to trimming and J lost 5 bases, with 9 bases between them. The CDR3 has 13 amino acids. From germline, CDR1 is MRHNA and CDR2 SNTAGT. The CDR3, as DNA: TGTGCCAGCAGTGGGGTCAGCAACAATGAGCAGTTCTTC. It translates to CASSGVSNNEQFF.

This clone was seen only a few times. The chain recombines TRBV27 with TRBJ1-1; D perhaps matches TRBD1 (5 bases). CDR3 length: 15 amino acids. Germline V CDR1 and CDR2: MNHEY, SMNVEV (reference sequence). Trimming removed 6 bases from V and 0 bases from J, with 14 bases in between. The CDR3 DNA follows: TGTGCCAGCAGCGGCCTCAGGGTCATGAACACTGAAGCTTTCTTT. Residues: CASSGLRVMNTEAFF.

CDR3 DNA: TGTGCCAGCAGTCTGACAGGGGGTTTAACAGATACGCAGTATTTT. Its protein is CASSLTGGLTDTQYF. The chain employs TRBV14 and TRBJ2-3, with 9 bases fitting TRBD1. The CDR3 is 15 residues long. With 6 bases clipped from V and 3 bases from J, the junction kept 7 bases outside the gene matches. Germline V gene sequence: CDR1 SGHDN, CDR2 FVKESK.

This clone is a singleton in its sample. The chain couples TRBV20-1 to TRBJ1-1; a weak D match, TRBD1 (5 bases). The length of the CDR3 is 14 residues. V shed 4 bases and J shed 11 bases, with 23 bases lying between them. Germline-derived CDR1 and CDR2 are DFQATT and SNEGSKA (reference sequence). This CDR3 is CSAKSAGPTVEAFF. CDR3 DNA: TGCAGTGCTAAATCTGCCGGTCCGACAGTCGAGGCTTTCTTT.

This clone was counted only a few times. The CDR3 coding sequence is TGTGCCAGCAGCCCTTGGGAAGGGGGAGGGACTGAAGCTTTCTTT. Translating it yields CASSPWEGGGTEAFF. The V call is TRBV28, the J call TRBJ1-1; a weak D match, TRBD1 (6 bases). Germline assignment: CDR1 MDHEN and CDR2 SYDVKM. V lost 6 bases and J lost 5, with 19 bases in between. The CDR3 covers 15 residues.

This clone occurred a few times. The rearrangement joins TRBV15 to TRBJ1-2, with D unresolved. The CDR3 covers 14 residues. V was trimmed by 0 bases and J by 4 bases, leaving 9 bases between them. Germline lookup yields CDR1 LNHNV and CDR2 YYDKDF (reference sequence). The CDR3 DNA sequence: TGTGCCACCAGCAGAGATAAGGGCAGCTATGGCTACACCTTC. It yields the protein CATSRDKGSYGYTF.

This clone was counted a single time. Without the conserved terminal phenylalanine or tryptophan, this CDR3 likely stems from a read error. The limits of the CDR3 on the DNA are not certain, so only TCRdb's listed CDR3 is given. The V call is TRBV4-2, the J call TRBJ2-3; the table's D call, TRBD1, was not checked against the DNA. The CDR3 numbers 16 amino acids, ends counted. The germline V gene has CDR1 LGHNA and CDR2 YNFKEQ. The CDR3 sequence is CASSRTIPTRLDSAYL.

This clone has more than one count but fewer than ten. The rearrangement joins TRBV6-5 to TRBJ1-2; weak D call: TRBD1 (5 bases). CDR3 length: 13 amino acids. The V end lost 2 bases, the J end lost 4 bases, and 8 bases lay between the germline ends. Germline assignment: CDR1 MNHEY and CDR2 SVGAGI. This CDR3 reads CASSYKGFYGYTF. For the CDR3, the DNA is TGTGCCAGCAGTTACAAGGGGTTCTATGGCTACACCTTC.

J is TRBJ2-2 and V is TRBV7-8; TRBD2 agrees at 8 bases. Trimming removed 3 bases from V and 0 bases from J; junction bases left unmatched: 3. CDR1 SGHVS and CDR2 FQNEAQ come from the germline V gene. CDR3 length: 16 residues. As DNA, the CDR3 is TGTGCCAGCAGCTTCCCTAGCGGGTCGAACACCGGGGAGCTGTTTTTT. Its translation is CASSFPSGSNTGELFF.

The chain couples TRBV24-1 to TRBJ2-3; 10 positions match TRBD2. V shed 5 bases and J 5 bases; nucleotides not matched to a gene: 6. The CDR3 contains 15 residues. CDR1 KGHDR and CDR2 SFDVKD come from the germline V gene. For the CDR3, the DNA is TGTGCCACCAGTGCGGCTAGCGGGAGAAAAGATACGCAGTATTTT. It specifies CATSAASGRKDTQYF.

For this clone: Other DNA sequences in this sample translate to the same CDR3. The chain joins TRBV12-3 or TRBV12-4 to TRBJ1-5, with D hard to call. The CDR3 contains 15 residues. Trimming stripped 6 bases from V and 4 bases from J, with 16 bases between. CDR3 sequence (DNA): TGTGCCAGCAGAGATGGGATGCGAGTAAATCAGCCCCAGCATTTT. It codes for CASRDGMRVNQPQHF.

By share, this clone counts as medium-sized. The rearrangement joins TRBV7-3 to TRBJ2-1; 7 bases line up with TRBD1. Looked up from germline, CDR1 is SGHTA and CDR2 is FQGTGA. This CDR3 contains 15 residues. With 4 bases clipped from V and 8 bases from J, the junction kept 11 bases outside the gene matches. The CDR3 DNA sequence: TGTGCCAGCAGCTCCCGACAGGGAATTAACGATGAGCAGTTCTTC. Translation: CASSSRQGINDEQFF. Using reference TRBV7-3 and TRBJ2-1 for the parts outside the CDR3, the full variable domain is GAGVSQTPSNKVTEKGKYVELRCDPISGHTALYWYRQSLGQGPEFLIYFQGTGAADDSGLPNDRFFAVRPEGSVSTLKIQRTERGDSAVYLCASSSRQGINDEQFFGPGTRLTVL.

This clone is labeled as large. Other DNA sequences in the same sample also yield this CDR3. The chain joins TRBV28 to TRBJ1-6; no clear D. The CDR3 spans 16 residues. Trimming cost V 4 bases and J 6 bases, with 16 bases left between them. Germline V gene sequence: CDR1 MDHEN, CDR2 SYDVKM. CDR3 in amino acids: CASSSPAITANSPLHF. CDR3 DNA sequence: TGTGCCAGCAGTTCCCCCGCTATTACGGCTAATTCACCCCTCCACTTT.

The chain uses TRBV20-1 and TRBJ1-2, with 8 bases lining up with TRBD1. The CDR3 runs to 14 residues. The germline CDR1 and CDR2 sequences are DFQATT and SNEGSKA (reference sequence). V trimming: 3 bases; J trimming: 4 bases; junction bases outside the gene matches: 7. The CDR3 loop is CSASIQGTGYGYTF. As DNA, the CDR3 is TGCAGTGCTAGCATACAGGGGACAGGCTATGGCTACACCTTC.

The chain has TRBV20-1 and TRBJ2-7; D is undetermined. From germline, CDR1 is DFQATT and CDR2 SNEGSKA (reference sequence). Trimming took off 5 bases at V and 0 bases at J, with 11 bases between the two ends. This CDR3 has 13 residues. The CDR3 protein is CSAQESNSYEQYF. The CDR3 region has the DNA TGCAGTGCTCAGGAGAGTAACTCCTACGAGCAGTACTTC.

V and J are TRBV20-1 and TRBJ1-2; D is unresolved. CDR1 is DFQATT and CDR2 is SNEGSKA in the germline V gene (reference sequence). Trimming took 5 bases from V and 1 from J, leaving 11 bases between them. This CDR3 is built from 13 residues. CDR3 sequence (DNA): TGCAGTGCTCCGCCCCCGTATAACTATGGCTACACCTTC. Translation gives CSAPPPYNYGYTF.

Sample share makes this clone medium-sized (0.01 to 0.1%). J is TRBJ1-2 and V is TRBV9; 9 bases fit TRBD1. In germline, CDR1 is SGDLS, CDR2 YYNGEE. This CDR3 is built from 15 residues. Trimming took 3 bases from V and 5 from J; bases not matched to a gene: 8. CDR3 in amino acids: CASSALQGAGYGYTF. In nucleotides, the CDR3 is TGTGCCAGCAGCGCCTTACAGGGGGCCGGATATGGCTACACCTTC.

The chain uses TRBV19 and TRBJ2-3; D not resolved. V lost 7 bases to trimming and J lost 2 bases, with 19 bases between them. Germline CDR1 LNHDA, CDR2 SQIVND (reference sequence). The CDR3 is made up of 16 amino acids. CDR3: CASKDRDSRTTDTQYF. The CDR3 DNA follows: TGTGCCAGTAAGGACCGTGATAGTCGAACCACAGATACGCAGTATTTT.

This clone has only a few counts. The rearrangement links TRBV7-9 to TRBJ1-6; D possibly corresponds to TRBD1 (5 bases). The CDR3 length is 14 residues. Trimming removed 1 base at V and 8 bases at J, with 9 bases between. Germline V gene lookup returns CDR1 SEHNR and CDR2 FQNEAQ (reference sequence). The chain's CDR3 is CASSLVRGDSPLHF. CDR3 coding DNA: TGTGCCAGCAGCTTAGTTCGGGGGGATTCACCCCTCCACTTT.

By frequency in the sample, this clone is large. The rearrangement uses TRBV6-1 and TRBJ2-7; 12 bases agree with TRBD1. V dropped 6 bases and J dropped 4; count of bases not matched to a gene: 7. Germline V gene lookup returns CDR1 MNHNS and CDR2 SASEGT. The CDR3 spans 15 residues. The CDR3 nucleotides are TGTGCCAGCAGGAGGGGACAGGGGGCGCGGTACGAGCAGTACTTC. Encoded protein: CASRRGQGARYEQYF.

The chain combines TRBV18 with TRBJ2-7; no reliable D call. With 0 bases removed from V and 9 bases from J, the gap between germline ends came to 15 bases. Germline V CDR1 and CDR2: KGHSH, LQKENI. This CDR3 comprises 14 residues. The CDR3 region has the DNA TGTGCCAGCTCACCACCTATGGACGCCCACGGGCAGTACTTC. Its translation: CASSPPMDAHGQYF.

The gene calls are TRBV9 and TRBJ2-7; TRBD2 agrees at 8 bases. There are 15 residues in the CDR3. Germline CDR1 and CDR2: SGDLS and YYNGEE. Trimming at V came to 4 bases and at J to 3 bases, leaving 9 bases not matched to a gene. The CDR3 nucleotides are TGTGCCAGCAGCCCCCCACTCGCGGGAGGCTACGAGCAGTACTTC. It yields the protein CASSPPLAGGYEQYF.

As DNA, the CDR3 is TGTGCCAGCAGGACCCCAGCGGGACGTTTTCCAGATACGCAGTATTTT. Its translation is CASRTPAGRFPDTQYF. The genes are TRBV6-1 and TRBJ2-3, with 7 bases that match TRBD2. Germline V gives CDR1 MNHNS, CDR2 SASEGT. With V trimmed by 6 bases and J by 4 bases, 13 bases remained unmatched. The CDR3 covers 16 residues.